Sequencing of this T cell receptor beta chain was carried out in a study of T-cell reconstitution after alpha-beta-depleted transplantation in children. This CDR3 comprises 16 residues. V was pared by 0 bases and J by 0 bases, with 13 bases between. Germline assignment: CDR1 SGHRS and CDR2 YFSETQ. The TCRbeta library incorporated unique molecular identifiers. MiXCR, applied by TCRdb to the PCR reads, yields one record per CDR3 protein. The sample has about 460,000 distinct CDR3 sequences; approximately 12% are singletons. The rearrangement links TRBV5-1 to TRBJ2-7, with a possible D match to TRBD2 (5 bases). The specimen comprised PBMCs from the stem cell graft donor, sampled from the stem cell graft. This sequence was found in a human donor who donated a stem cell graft to a child with combined immunodeficiency. The DNA for the CDR3 is TGCGCCAGCAGCTTGGTTGGAGGTCCCAGCTCCTACGAGCAGTACTTC. This gives the protein CASSLVGGPSSYEQYF. The complete variable domain, with remaining parts taken from reference TRBV5-1 and TRBJ2-7, reads KAGVTQTPRYLIKTRGQQVTLSCSPISGHRSVSWYQQTPGQGLQFLFEYFSETQRNKGNFPGRFSGRQFSNSRSEMNVSTLELGDSALYLCASSLVGGPSSYEQYFGPGTRLTVT.